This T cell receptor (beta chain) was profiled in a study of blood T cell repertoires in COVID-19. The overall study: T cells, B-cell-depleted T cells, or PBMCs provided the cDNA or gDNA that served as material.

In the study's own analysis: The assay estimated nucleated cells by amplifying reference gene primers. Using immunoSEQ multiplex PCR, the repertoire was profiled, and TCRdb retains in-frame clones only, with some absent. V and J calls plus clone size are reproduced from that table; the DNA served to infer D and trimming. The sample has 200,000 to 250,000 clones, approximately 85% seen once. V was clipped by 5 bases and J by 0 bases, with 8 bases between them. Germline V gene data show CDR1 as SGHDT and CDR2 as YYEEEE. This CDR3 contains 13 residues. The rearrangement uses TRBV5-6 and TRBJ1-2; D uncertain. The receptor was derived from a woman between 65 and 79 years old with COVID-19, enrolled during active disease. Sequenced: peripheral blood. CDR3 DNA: TGTGCCAGCAGTGAGGTATCTAACTATGGCTACACCTTC. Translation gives CASSEVSNYGYTF.